This T cell receptor (beta chain) was retrieved from a study of blood T cells in healthy people across ages. Together with a sample-barcoded 5' primer, a J-beta primer mix was included in a second PCR lasting roughly 6 to 12 cycles. Any given sample supplied a minimum of 3 million CDR3-containing paired-end reads. A single record per CDR3 protein comes from TCRdb applying MiXCR to the 5' RACE reads. This table has 500,000 to 550,000 distinct CDR3 sequences, less than 25% appearing once. The V gene's germline CDR1 is SEHNR and CDR2 FQNEAQ (reference sequence). This CDR3 contains 13 residues. Healthy Russian Caucasian donors spanned ages roughly 6 to 100 years. Samples each yielded at least 6 micrograms of total RNA. This clonotype has only a few counts. Relative to the germline gene, one junction end is altered; a read error may explain this. The same data also contributed to another study, on T cells of mothers and their children. This second study says: T cell clones that were persistent and microchimeric went undetected.

The chain is built from TRBV7-9 and TRBJ1-1; tentative D call: TRBD1 (5 bases). This TCR derives from a boy younger than 18 in good health. The sequencing input was blood. The chain's CDR3 is CASSFTSGLWFRF. The CDR3 region has the DNA TGTGCCAGCAGCTTTACTTCGGGGCTTTGGTTTCGCTTT.